This TCR beta chain emerged from a study of blood T cells in healthy people across ages. A word on this clonotype: What it recognizes is unknown.

A J-beta primer mix and a sample-barcoded 5' primer were used in a second PCR of roughly 6 to 12 cycles. TCRdb passed the 5' RACE reads through MiXCR, listing each CDR3 protein once. Among under 2 million distinct CDR3 sequences listed, almost 35% were seen once. General observations from the study: TCR beta diversity was tightly associated with the proportion of naive T cells.

Germline V lookup: CDR1 MGHRA, CDR2 YSYEKL. The CDR3 has 16 amino acids. V was shortened by 1 base and J by 6 bases, with 16 bases between the two germline ends. The genes are TRBV4-1 and TRBJ1-3; D not certain. Sequenced input: blood. The TCR originated in a woman younger than 45 in good health. Here the CDR3 DNA reads TGCGCCAGCAGCCAAGTAGAGCGTGACGCCGCAAACACCATATATTTT. It is translated as CASSQVERDAANTIYF.